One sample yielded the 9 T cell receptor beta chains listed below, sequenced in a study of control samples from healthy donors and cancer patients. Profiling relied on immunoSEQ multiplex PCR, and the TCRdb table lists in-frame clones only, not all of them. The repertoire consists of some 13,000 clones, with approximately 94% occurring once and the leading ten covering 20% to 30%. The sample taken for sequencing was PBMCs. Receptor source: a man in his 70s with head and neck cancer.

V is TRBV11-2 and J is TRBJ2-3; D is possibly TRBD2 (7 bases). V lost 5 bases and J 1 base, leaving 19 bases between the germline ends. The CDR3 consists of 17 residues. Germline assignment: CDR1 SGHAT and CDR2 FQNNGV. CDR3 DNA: TGTGCCAGCAGCCCCCTTCGAGGGGGGGGACGCACAGATACGCAGTATTTT. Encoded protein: CASSPLRGGGRTDTQYF.

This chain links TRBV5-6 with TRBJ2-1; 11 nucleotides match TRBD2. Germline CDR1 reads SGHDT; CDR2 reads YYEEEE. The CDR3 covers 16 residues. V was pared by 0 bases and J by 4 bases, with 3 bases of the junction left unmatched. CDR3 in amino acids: CASSLGGTSGYNEQFF. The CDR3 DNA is TGTGCCAGCAGCTTGGGTGGGACTAGCGGATACAATGAGCAGTTCTTC.

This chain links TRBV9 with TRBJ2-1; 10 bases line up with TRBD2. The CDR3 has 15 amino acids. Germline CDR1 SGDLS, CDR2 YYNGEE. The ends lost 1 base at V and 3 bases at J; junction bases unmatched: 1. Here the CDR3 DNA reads TGTGCCAGCAGCGTATCTAGCGGGAGCTACAATGAGCAGTTCTTC. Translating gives CASSVSSGSYNEQFF.

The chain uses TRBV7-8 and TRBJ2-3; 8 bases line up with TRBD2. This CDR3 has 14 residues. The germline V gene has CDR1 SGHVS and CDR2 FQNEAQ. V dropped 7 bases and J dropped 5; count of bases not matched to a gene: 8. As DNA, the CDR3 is TGTGCCAGCACCGGGGGGGATTTGGTAGATACGCAGTATTTT. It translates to CASTGGDLVDTQYF.

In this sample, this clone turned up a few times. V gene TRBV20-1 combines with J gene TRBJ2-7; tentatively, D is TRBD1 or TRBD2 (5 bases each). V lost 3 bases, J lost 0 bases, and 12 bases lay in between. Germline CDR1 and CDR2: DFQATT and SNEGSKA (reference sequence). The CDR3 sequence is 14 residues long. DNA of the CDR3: TGCAGTGCTAGTTCCCAGGGACCCTCCTACGAGCAGTACTTC. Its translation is CSASSQGPSYEQYF.

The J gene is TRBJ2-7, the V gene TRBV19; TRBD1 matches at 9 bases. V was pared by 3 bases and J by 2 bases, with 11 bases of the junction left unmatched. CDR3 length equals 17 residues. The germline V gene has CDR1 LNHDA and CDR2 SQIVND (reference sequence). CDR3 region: CASSISPPGQGTYEQYF. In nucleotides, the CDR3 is TGTGCCAGTAGTATTTCTCCCCCGGGACAGGGAACCTACGAGCAGTACTTC.

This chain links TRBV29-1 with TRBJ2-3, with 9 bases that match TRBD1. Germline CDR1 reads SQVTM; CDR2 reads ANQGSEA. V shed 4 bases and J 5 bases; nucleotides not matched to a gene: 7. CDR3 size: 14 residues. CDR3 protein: CSVGEGQGRDTQYF. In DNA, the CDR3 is TGCAGCGTTGGGGAGGGACAGGGAAGAGATACGCAGTATTTT.

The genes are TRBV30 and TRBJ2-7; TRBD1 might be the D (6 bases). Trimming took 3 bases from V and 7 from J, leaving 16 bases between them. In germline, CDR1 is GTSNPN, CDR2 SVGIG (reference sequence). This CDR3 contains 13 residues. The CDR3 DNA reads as TGTGCCTGGAGCCGGGTACAGGGTAGTGAGCAGTACTTC. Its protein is CAWSRVQGSEQYF.

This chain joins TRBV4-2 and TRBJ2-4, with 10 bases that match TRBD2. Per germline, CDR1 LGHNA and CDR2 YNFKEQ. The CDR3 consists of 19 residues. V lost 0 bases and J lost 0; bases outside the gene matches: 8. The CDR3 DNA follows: TGTGCCAGCAGCCAAGATCTAGCGGGAGCCGAACTAGCCAAAAACATTCAGTACTTC. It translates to CASSQDLAGAELAKNIQYF.